This entry describes one T cell receptor (beta chain). Its matching antigen is unknown. The CDR3 consists of 15 residues. Trimming took 6 bases from V and 2 from J; bases not matched to a gene: 6. The germline gives CDR1 MNHNS, CDR2 SASEGT. This sample was included in a study of response to subunit inactivated influenza vaccine. Overall study findings and caveats: The authors proposed limited new T cell recruitment per seasonal influenza vaccination.

TCRdb fed the RT-PCR reads into MiXCR, producing one record per CDR3 protein. The sample records more than 150,000 distinct CDR3 sequences, approximately 12% being singletons. The sample here was CD8+ T cells sorted from PBMCs, taken less than 30 months after vaccination. V and J are TRBV6-1 and TRBJ2-3; 9 bases map to TRBD2. This sequence was found in a man aged 50-75 years who received an inactivated influenza vaccine. CDR3 DNA: TGTGCCAGCAGGCCGGGACTAGCCCACACAGATACGCAGTATTTT. Protein product: CASRPGLAHTDTQYF.